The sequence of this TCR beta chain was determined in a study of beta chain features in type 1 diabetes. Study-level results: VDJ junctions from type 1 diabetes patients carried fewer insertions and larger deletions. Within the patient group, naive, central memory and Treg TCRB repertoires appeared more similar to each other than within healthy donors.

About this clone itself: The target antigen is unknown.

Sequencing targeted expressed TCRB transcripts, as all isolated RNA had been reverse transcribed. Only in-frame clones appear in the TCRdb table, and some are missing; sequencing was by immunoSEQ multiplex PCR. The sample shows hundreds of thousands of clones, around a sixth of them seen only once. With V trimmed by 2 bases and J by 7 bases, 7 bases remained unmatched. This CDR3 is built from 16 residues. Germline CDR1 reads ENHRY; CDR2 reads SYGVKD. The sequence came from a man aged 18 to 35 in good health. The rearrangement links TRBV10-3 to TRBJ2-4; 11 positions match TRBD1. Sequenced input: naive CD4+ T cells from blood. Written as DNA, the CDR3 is TGTGCCATCAGTGAGGCCGGGACAGGGGGAAGTAACATTCAGTACTTC. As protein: CAISEAGTGGSNIQYF.